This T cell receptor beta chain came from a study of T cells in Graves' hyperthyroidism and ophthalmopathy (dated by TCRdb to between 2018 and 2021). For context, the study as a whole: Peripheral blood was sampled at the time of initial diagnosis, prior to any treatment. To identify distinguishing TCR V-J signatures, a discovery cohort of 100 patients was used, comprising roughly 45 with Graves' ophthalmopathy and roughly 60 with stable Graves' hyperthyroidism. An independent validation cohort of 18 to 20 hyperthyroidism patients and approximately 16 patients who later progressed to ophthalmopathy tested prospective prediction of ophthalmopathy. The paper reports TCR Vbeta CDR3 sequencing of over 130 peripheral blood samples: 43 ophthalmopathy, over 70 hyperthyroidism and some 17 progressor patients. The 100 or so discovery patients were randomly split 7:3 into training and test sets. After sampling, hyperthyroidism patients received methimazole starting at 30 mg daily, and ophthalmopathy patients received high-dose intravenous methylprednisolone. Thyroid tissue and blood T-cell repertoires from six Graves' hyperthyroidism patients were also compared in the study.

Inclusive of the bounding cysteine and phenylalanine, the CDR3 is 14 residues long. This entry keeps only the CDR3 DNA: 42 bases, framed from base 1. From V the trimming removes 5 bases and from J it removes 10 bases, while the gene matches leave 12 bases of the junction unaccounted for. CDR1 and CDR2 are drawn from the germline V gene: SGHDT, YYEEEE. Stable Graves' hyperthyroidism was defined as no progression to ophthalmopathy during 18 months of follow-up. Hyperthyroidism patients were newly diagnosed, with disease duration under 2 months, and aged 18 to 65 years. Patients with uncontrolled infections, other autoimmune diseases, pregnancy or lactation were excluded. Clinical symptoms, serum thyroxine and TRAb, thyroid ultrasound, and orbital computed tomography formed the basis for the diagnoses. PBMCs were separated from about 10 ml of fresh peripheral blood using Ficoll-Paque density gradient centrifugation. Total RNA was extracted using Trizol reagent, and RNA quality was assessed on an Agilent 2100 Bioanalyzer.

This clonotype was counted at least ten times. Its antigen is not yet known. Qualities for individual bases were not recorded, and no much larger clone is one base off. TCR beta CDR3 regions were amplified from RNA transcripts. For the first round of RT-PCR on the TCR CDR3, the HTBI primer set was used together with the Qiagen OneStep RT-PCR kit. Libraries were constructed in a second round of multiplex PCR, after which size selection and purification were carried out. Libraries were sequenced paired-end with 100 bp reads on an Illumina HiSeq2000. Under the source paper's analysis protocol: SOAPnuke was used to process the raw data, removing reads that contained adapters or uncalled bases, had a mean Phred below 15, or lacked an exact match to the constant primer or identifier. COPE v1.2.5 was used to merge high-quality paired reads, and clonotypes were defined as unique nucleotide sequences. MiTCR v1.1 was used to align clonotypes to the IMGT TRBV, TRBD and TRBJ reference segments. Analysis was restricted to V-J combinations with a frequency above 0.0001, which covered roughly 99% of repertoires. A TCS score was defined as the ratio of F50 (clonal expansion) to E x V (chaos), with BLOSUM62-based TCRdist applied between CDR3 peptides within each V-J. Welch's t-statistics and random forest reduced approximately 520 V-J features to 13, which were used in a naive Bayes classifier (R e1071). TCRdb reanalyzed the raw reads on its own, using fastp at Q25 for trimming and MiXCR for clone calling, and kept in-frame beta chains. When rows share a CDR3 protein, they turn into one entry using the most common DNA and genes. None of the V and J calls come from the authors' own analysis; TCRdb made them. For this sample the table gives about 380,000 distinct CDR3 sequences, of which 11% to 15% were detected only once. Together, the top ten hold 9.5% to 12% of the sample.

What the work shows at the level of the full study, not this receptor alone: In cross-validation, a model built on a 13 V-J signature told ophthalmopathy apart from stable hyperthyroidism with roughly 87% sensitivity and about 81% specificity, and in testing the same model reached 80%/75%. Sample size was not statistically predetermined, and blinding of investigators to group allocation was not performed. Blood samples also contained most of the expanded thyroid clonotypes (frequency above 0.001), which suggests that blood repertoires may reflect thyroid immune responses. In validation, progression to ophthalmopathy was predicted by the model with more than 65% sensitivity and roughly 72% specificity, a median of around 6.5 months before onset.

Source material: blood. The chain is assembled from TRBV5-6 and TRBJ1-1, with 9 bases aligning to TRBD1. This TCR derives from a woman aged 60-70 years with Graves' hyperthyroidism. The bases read TGTGCCAGCAGTTGGGGACAGGGAGCGTTATCAGCTTTCTTT. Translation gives CASSWGQGALSAFF.